The 7 T cell receptor beta chains given below trace back to one sample, sequenced in a study of T cells in Graves' hyperthyroidism and ophthalmopathy. What was amplified from RNA transcripts were TCR beta CDR3 regions. A first-round RT-PCR of the TCR CDR3 used the HTBI primer set. TCRdb passed the multiplex PCR reads through MiXCR, listing each CDR3 protein once. The sample has more than 500,000 distinct CDR3 sequences; roughly 15% are singletons. Sequencing was performed on blood. The receptors here all came from a middle-aged woman with Graves' ophthalmopathy.

This clonotype was observed at least ten times. The chain links TRBV5-5 to TRBJ2-5; 9 nucleotides align to TRBD1. The CDR3 contains 15 residues. Trimming at V came to 2 bases and at J to 2 bases, leaving 4 bases not matched to a gene. CDR1 and CDR2 (germline): SGHKS, YYEKEE (reference sequence). CDR3 nucleotides: TGTGCCAGCAGCTTTCAGACAGGGGGTCAAGAGACCCAGTACTTC. As protein: CASSFQTGGQETQYF.

V gene TRBV6-2 or TRBV6-3 combines with J gene TRBJ2-4, with D perhaps matching TRBD2 (7 bases). Germline V CDR1 and CDR2: MNHEY, SVGEGT. CDR3 length equals 15 residues. V was trimmed by 6 bases and J by 6 bases, leaving 18 bases between them. The CDR3 DNA reads TGTGCCAGCAGCGAACAACAGGGAGGGCGAAACATTCAGTACTTC. Its translation is CASSEQQGGRNIQYF.

The chain employs TRBV20-1 and TRBJ2-7; TRBD2 matches 10 bases. The CDR3 consists of 16 residues. Germline lookup yields CDR1 DFQATT and CDR2 SNEGSKA (reference sequence). The junction had 14 bases not matched to a gene; V was cut back by 5 bases and J by 4 bases. Here the CDR3 DNA reads TGCAGTGCTTCCCGACCAGGACTAGCGGTTGATTACGAGCAGTACTTC. This codes for CSASRPGLAVDYEQYF.

This clonotype was counted between two and nine times. DNA of the CDR3: TGTGCCAGCAGCTTAAGGGACTATGACCCCCCGAACACCGGGGAGCTGTTTTTT. It specifies CASSLRDYDPPNTGELFF. The chain couples TRBV7-3 to TRBJ2-2, with 7 bases aligning to TRBD2. CDR1 is SGHTA and CDR2 is FQGTGA in the germline V gene. The CDR3 has 18 residues. With V trimmed by 1 base and J by 0 bases, 8 bases remained unmatched.

The chain couples TRBV7-3 to TRBJ2-7; D is unclear. The CDR3 totals 14 residues. Germline CDR1 and CDR2: SGHTA and FQGTGA. Deletions cut 5 bases from V and 3 bases from J, with 14 bases between. The CDR3 loop is CASSTGVRSYEQYF. The CDR3 bases are TGTGCCAGCAGCACCGGCGTGAGAAGCTACGAGCAGTACTTC.

This clonotype was counted at least ten times. This chain uses TRBV28 with TRBJ1-2; the D gene is possibly TRBD1 (5 bases). Germline-derived CDR1 and CDR2 are MDHEN and SYDVKM. The V gene lost 3 bases and the J gene lost 4 bases, with 9 bases spanning the gap. The CDR3 is made up of 13 amino acids. Here the CDR3 DNA reads TGTGCCAGCAGTTTGGGGACGATCTATGGCTACACCTTC. Protein sequence: CASSLGTIYGYTF.

This clonotype has ten or more counts. The V call is TRBV12-3 or TRBV12-4, the J call TRBJ2-7, with D perhaps matching TRBD1 or TRBD2 (5 bases each). Deletions cut 5 bases from V and 4 bases from J, with 9 bases between. The length of the CDR3 is 12 residues. The CDR3 sequence is CASSDWGYEQYF. CDR3 in DNA: TGTGCCAGCAGTGACTGGGGGTACGAGCAGTACTTC.